This T cell receptor (beta chain) stems from a study of cytomegalovirus exposure and HLA in healthy donors. Study results and caveats: A previous analysis found most TCR beta V segments productive roughly 90% or roughly 30% of the time. Common viral pathogens seemed, in a later analysis, to connect with several of the most significant clusters.

13 Jbeta primers and 60 Vbeta primers were used for the PCR. Profiling relied on immunoSEQ multiplex PCR, and the TCRdb table lists in-frame clones only, not all of them. The profile shows under 200,000 clones, around 80% of them singletons. This CDR3 comprises 15 residues. The V gene's germline CDR1 is SGHTA and CDR2 FQGNSA. J lost 4 bases, V lost 1 base, and 5 bases had no gene match. Points on this clone: The antigen is not known.

V usage is TRBV7-2 and J usage is TRBJ2-7; TRBD1 aligns across 9 bases. This TCR was sampled from a woman in her forties or fifties in good health and CMV-seronegative. Sequencing used PBMCs. CDR3: CASSLEGQGLYEQYF. In DNA, the CDR3 is TGTGCCAGCAGCTTAGAGGGACAGGGCTTATACGAGCAGTACTTC.